This entry lists 19 T cell receptor beta chains sequenced from one sample in a study of regulatory T cells in long-lasting Graves disease. Arm-PCR with iRepertoire HTBI primers amplified the CDR3 regions for these TCR beta libraries. TCRdb re-analysed the multiplex PCR reads in MiXCR, keeping a single row per CDR3 protein. The repertoire holds some 250,000 distinct CDR3 sequences, under 20% seen once, with approximately 15% in the top ten. As for time point: newly diagnosed GD, antithyroid drugs for less than 3 months. RNA extracted from PBMCs served as the sequencing template. These data also formed part of another study, on T cells in Graves' hyperthyroidism and ophthalmopathy.

The sample was peripheral blood mononuclear cells (PBMCs), taken at new diagnosis, from a patient treated with antithyroid drugs. The receptor set was obtained from a young woman with Graves disease.

There are a few counts of this clonotype. The junction shows a germline mismatch at one end, possibly a read error. The V call is TRBV7-9, the J call TRBJ2-7; 7 bases align to TRBD1. Germline V lookup: CDR1 SEHNR, CDR2 FQNEAQ (reference sequence). The CDR3 is 13 residues long. The CDR3 nucleotides are TGTGCCAGCAGCTTGTACAGGGGCTACGAGCAGTGCTTC. Translation: CASSLYRGYEQCF.

This clonotype was observed many times. V and J are TRBV29-1 and TRBJ1-1; D is possibly TRBD1 (5 bases). Germline assignment: CDR1 SQVTM and CDR2 ANQGSEA. This CDR3 has 13 amino acids. V lost 4 bases and J lost 4, with 13 bases in between. Written as DNA, the CDR3 is TGCAGCGTTGGGGACTTGCTTGGCACTGAAGCTTTCTTT. Translation gives CSVGDLLGTEAFF.

This chain joins TRBV20-1 and TRBJ1-2, with a possible D match to TRBD1 (5 bases). In germline, CDR1 is DFQATT, CDR2 SNEGSKA (reference sequence). The CDR3 runs 14 residues. V was trimmed by 0 bases and J by 2 bases, leaving 10 bases between them. CDR3 in DNA: TGCAGTGCTAGAGATCATGGGGCCAACTATGGCTACACCTTC. As protein: CSARDHGANYGYTF.

This clonotype was detected a few times. The chain carries TRBV5-1 and TRBJ1-3; unclear D gene. Trimming removed 4 bases at V and 1 base at J, with 9 bases between. The CDR3 consists of 14 residues. Germline CDR1 reads SGHRS; CDR2 reads YFSETQ. CDR3 nucleotide sequence: TGCGCCAGCAGCATCGGTACGTCTGGAAACACCATATATTTT. Translation: CASSIGTSGNTIYF.

In this sample, this clonotype turned up many times. CDR3 DNA: TGTGCCATCAGTGCGGGGGGGCTGGATGAGCAGTTCTTC. This translates into CAISAGGLDEQFF. The chain couples TRBV10-3 to TRBJ2-1; 8 bases match TRBD2. With V trimmed by 4 bases and J by 8 bases, 4 bases remained unmatched. Germline V gene sequence: CDR1 ENHRY, CDR2 SYGVKD. The length of the CDR3 is 13 residues.

This clonotype has at least ten counts. In DNA form, the CDR3 reads TGTGCCAGCAGAGACAGAAATCAGCCCCAGCATTTT. This codes for CASRDRNQPQHF. The rearrangement uses TRBV27 and TRBJ1-5; possible D gene TRBD1, 5 bases. V dropped 6 bases and J dropped 4 bases, with 7 bases sitting between them. The germline V gene encodes CDR1 MNHEY and CDR2 SMNVEV (reference sequence). The CDR3 length is 12 residues.

At least ten counts were recorded for this clonotype. This chain links TRBV19 with TRBJ2-5, with D uncertain. Trimming removed 2 bases at V and 5 bases at J, with 9 bases between. CDR3 length: 13 amino acids. Germline CDR1 reads LNHDA; CDR2 reads SQIVND (reference sequence). The CDR3 DNA follows: TGTGCCAGTAGTATAAAAGCTGGCGAGACCCAGTACTTC. Amino acids: CASSIKAGETQYF.

This clonotype appeared a single time. This sequence joins TRBV19 and TRBJ2-1, with D possibly being TRBD1 or TRBD2 (5 bases each). In germline, CDR1 is LNHDA, CDR2 SQIVND (reference sequence). This CDR3 is built from 15 residues. Trimming shortened V by 5 bases and J by 0 bases, and 11 bases separated the two germline ends. CDR3 loop: CASSVWGSSYNEQFF. CDR3 DNA: TGTGCCAGTAGTGTTTGGGGGAGCTCCTACAATGAGCAGTTCTTC.

This clonotype was seen at least ten times. Mismatch with germline at one junction end may stem from a read error. V and J are TRBV5-1 and TRBJ2-1; TRBD2 aligns across 8 bases. The germline V gene has CDR1 SGHRS and CDR2 YFSETQ. This CDR3 contains 15 residues. CDR3 protein: CASRLAGSSYNEQFF. CDR3 bases: TGTGCCAGCAGATTAGCGGGGAGCTCCTACAATGAGCAGTTCTTC.

The chain carries TRBV10-1 and TRBJ1-4; possible D gene TRBD1, 5 bases. Germline CDR1 and CDR2: WNHNN and SYGVQD (reference sequence). V lost 4 bases and J lost 8, with 14 bases in between. CDR3 length: 14 residues. The CDR3 DNA is TGCGCCAGCAGTGGGGGACGGTGGGGCGAAAAACTGTTTTTT. It translates to CASSGGRWGEKLFF.

This clonotype was picked up a small number of times. The gene calls are TRBV29-1 and TRBJ2-7, with D possibly TRBD2 on 6 matching bases. The CDR3 consists of 13 residues. CDR1 SQVTM and CDR2 ANQGSEA come from the germline V gene. V lost 8 bases, J lost 3 bases, and 17 bases lay in between. CDR3 nucleotides: TGCAGCTCCCGTTCTTCCGGGAGCTACGAGCAGTACTTC. It codes for CSSRSSGSYEQYF.

This clonotype was recorded many times. V gene TRBV5-1 combines with J gene TRBJ1-5; 11 positions match TRBD1. The CDR3 runs 15 residues. Unmatched junction bases numbered 5, after V lost 3 bases and J lost 6 bases. Germline V gene data show CDR1 as SGHRS and CDR2 as YFSETQ. DNA for the CDR3: TGCGCCAGCAGCTCAGGACAGGGGGCCGGTCAGCCCCAGCATTTT. Encoded protein: CASSSGQGAGQPQHF.

This chain joins TRBV7-2 and TRBJ1-1; D is unclear. CDR1 and CDR2 from the germline V gene are SGHTA and FQGNSA. V lost 0 bases to trimming and J lost 0 bases, with 8 bases between them. This CDR3 region has 15 residues. The DNA of the CDR3 is TGTGCCAGCAGCTTAGCGGGAGTTCTGAACACTGAAGCTTTCTTT. Amino acids: CASSLAGVLNTEAFF.

This clonotype was found many times. This chain joins TRBV12-3 or TRBV12-4 and TRBJ1-4; TRBD1 matches 7 bases. V was clipped by 6 bases and J by 3 bases; unmatched bases: 4. The CDR3 has 14 amino acids. The CDR3 DNA is TGTGCCAGCAGACTGGGACAGTCTAATGAAAAACTGTTTTTT. This encodes CASRLGQSNEKLFF.

This clonotype was found many times. This chain connects TRBV6-1 to TRBJ2-7; TRBD1 might be the D (6 bases). The ends were cut back, 7 bases at V and 3 bases at J, with 16 bases in the middle. Germline CDR1 is MNHNS and CDR2 is SASEGT. The CDR3 has 14 amino acids. The CDR3 DNA follows: TGTGCCAGCACATGGTGGGACACGGTCTACGAGCAGTACTTC. Amino acid sequence: CASTWWDTVYEQYF.

This clonotype has at least ten counts. V and J are TRBV2 and TRBJ1-2; no definite D call. The germline CDR1 and CDR2 sequences are SNHLY and FYNNEI. V lost 7 bases and J 0 bases, leaving 12 bases between the germline ends. This CDR3 is built from 14 residues. In DNA form, the CDR3 reads TGTGCCAGCATTGAGGTGAGCCCTAACTATGGCTACACCTTC. This codes for CASIEVSPNYGYTF.

This clonotype was detected a few times. The V gene is TRBV7-9, the J gene TRBJ1-2; 8 bases are shared with TRBD1. The V gene end was trimmed by 5 bases and the J gene end by 4 bases; junction bases not matched to a gene: 9. CDR3 size: 15 residues. Germline assignment: CDR1 SEHNR and CDR2 FQNEAQ (reference sequence). The CDR3 here is CASSAQDREAYGYTF. The CDR3 bases are TGTGCCAGCAGCGCGCAGGACAGGGAGGCCTATGGCTACACCTTC.

In this sample, this clonotype turned up many times. This chain joins TRBV11-2 and TRBJ1-1; D is perhaps TRBD1 (5 bases). Trimming removed 2 bases at V and 0 bases at J, with 10 bases between. CDR3 size: 15 residues. CDR1 is SGHAT, CDR2 FQNNGV, per germline. The CDR3 bases are TGTGCCAGCAGCTTAAGAGGGGTTATGAACACTGAAGCTTTCTTT. It encodes CASSLRGVMNTEAFF.

Worth noting for this clonotype: No conserved phenylalanine or tryptophan ends this CDR3, so it is likely a read error. Because the CDR3's place on the DNA is in doubt, the DNA is left out and the CDR3 is given as listed by TCRdb. This chain links TRBV20-1 with TRBJ1-4. The CDR3 adds up to 14 amino acids, both ends counted. From germline, CDR1 is DFQATT and CDR2 SNEGSKA (reference sequence). CDR3 amino acids: CSARGTGGDEKLVL.